A selection of T cell receptor beta chains follows, all from one sample in a study of T cells in Graves' hyperthyroidism and ophthalmopathy. Using its own MiXCR run on the multiplex PCR reads, TCRdb lists one record per CDR3 protein. Found here are under 350,000 distinct CDR3 sequences, roughly 13% of them singletons; the top ten hold 30% to 35%. The sample comprised blood. These receptors all come from a woman aged 40 to 50 with Graves' ophthalmopathy. Each CDR3 is given with its conserved first and last residue. Fields, in order: V gene, J gene, clone size, D gene, CDR3 DNA, CDR3 protein. D genes are given only for firm matches. The listing skips clone size in some rows; elsewhere it reads once, few, many or a size class.

>TRBV6-1|TRBJ1-1|many|.
TGTGCCAGCAGTGACAGGTCGGACAGAGGGGCTTTCTTT
CASSDRSDRGAFF
>TRBV7-9|TRBJ2-7|many|.
TGTGCCAGCAGCTTCGACACCAACTACGAGCAGTACTTC
CASSFDTNYEQYF
>TRBV6-2/TRBV6-3|TRBJ2-7|many|.
TGTGCCAGCAGTCTATTGGGTGCGAGCGGGTTTTCCTTGGTGATCGAGCAGTACTTC
CASSLLGASGFSLVIEQYF
>TRBV29-1|TRBJ2-7|many|.
TGCAGCGTTGTTGGGTTACCCTACGAGCAGTACTTC
CSVVGLPYEQYF
>TRBV29-1|TRBJ2-5|.|.
TGCAGCGTTTATGGCGGGGAAGAGACCCAGTACTTC
CSVYGGEETQYF
>TRBV6-1|TRBJ2-3|many|TRBD2
TGTGCCAGCATCGCCCTCGAGGGAGGGGGCACAGATACGCAGTATTTT
CASIALEGGGTDTQYF
>TRBV2|TRBJ2-5|many|.
TGTGCCAGCAACCACCCACCGGGTTATGGGACGGAGACCCAGTACTTC
CASNHPPGYGTETQYF
>TRBV7-9|TRBJ2-7|many|.
TGTGCCAGCAGCCCCGGCGCACAGGGACCCTACGAGCAGTACTTC
CASSPGAQGPYEQYF
>TRBV30|TRBJ2-7|few|.
TGTGCCTGGAGTGTGATTGTGGAGAGCGAGCAGTACTTC
CAWSVIVESEQYF
>TRBV3-1|TRBJ1-2|many|.
TGTGCCAGCAGTTCAGGGGATGGTGGCTACACCTTC
CASSSGDGGYTF
>TRBV12-3/TRBV12-4|TRBJ2-1|many|.
TGTGCCAGCAGCGCGGCGGAGACGCTGTTCTTC
CASSAAETLFF
>TRBV28|TRBJ2-3|many|TRBD2
TGTGCCAGCAGACTCCTAGCGGGAGACACAGATACGCAGTATTTT
CASRLLAGDTDTQYF
>TRBV28|TRBJ2-3|many|.
TGTGCCACGCTTCTCGATACGCAGTATTTT
CATLLDTQYF
>TRBV5-1|TRBJ2-7|many|.
TGCGCCAGCAGCTTGGGGAAGTCCTCCTACGAGCAGTACTTC
CASSLGKSSYEQYF
>TRBV11-2|TRBJ1-2|.|.
TGTGCCAGCAGCACCGGCGGGGGGGCCTATGGCTACACCTTC
CASSTGGGAYGYTF
>TRBV20-1|TRBJ2-2|few|TRBD2
TGCAGTGCTAGAGCCTCGGGGGGAGAGATGGGCACCGGGGAGCTGTTTTTT
CSARASGGEMGTGELFF
>TRBV6-1|TRBJ1-5|.|.
TGTGCCAGCAGTGAAAGTAGGGGCCATCAGCCCCAGCATTTT
CASSESRGHQPQHF
>TRBV28|TRBJ1-6|many|.
TGTGCCAGCAGAACTAACGCGCCTCCCTCCCTCCACTTT
CASRTNAPPSLHF
>TRBV5-1|TRBJ1-5|few|TRBD1
TGCGCCAGCAGCTTGGGGGACAGGCAAAATCAGCCCCAGCATTTT
CASSLGDRQNQPQHF
>TRBV6-4|TRBJ2-2|many|.
TGTGCCAGCGGGACTGGGAACACCGGGGAGCTGTTTTTT
CASGTGNTGELFF
>TRBV12-3/TRBV12-4|TRBJ1-2|.|TRBD1
TGTGCCAGCAGTCAGGGGGCGCCGGGAGTCACCTTC
CASSQGAPGVTF
>TRBV27|TRBJ2-7|.|.
TGTGCCAGCAGTTCCCCCGGGACTTCTCCTGAGCAGTACTTC
CASSSPGTSPEQYF
>TRBV10-1|TRBJ2-1|few|.
TGCGCCAGCAGTGAGTTCTCTAGGAGCCATGAGCAGTTCTTC
CASSEFSRSHEQFF
>TRBV18|TRBJ1-2|few|.
TGTGCCAGCTCACCACCCACTGGGGATGGCTACACCTTC
CASSPPTGDGYTF
>TRBV12-3/TRBV12-4|TRBJ1-2|many|TRBD1
TGTGCCAGCAGTTTATACCCAGGGGGTGGCTACACCTTC
CASSLYPGGGYTF
>TRBV12-3/TRBV12-4|TRBJ1-4|many|TRBD1
TGTGCCAGCAGTACAGGGGATGCGAGGGAAAAACTGTTTTTT
CASSTGDAREKLFF
>TRBV13|TRBJ2-5|many|.
TGTGCCAGCAGCTTACGGGGAAAAGAGACCCAGTACTTC
CASSLRGKETQYF
>TRBV28|TRBJ1-1|many|.
TGTGCCAGCAGTCCGAGAGAACAGGGTCCCGACAACACTGAAGCTTTCTTT
CASSPREQGPDNTEAFF
>TRBV3-1|TRBJ2-2|.|.
TGTGCCAGCTCGCGGTTTTCGAACACCGGGGAGCTGTTTTTT
CASSRFSNTGELFF
>TRBV4-1|TRBJ2-7|few|TRBD1
TGCGCCAGCAGCCAAGAACAGCAGGGGGCGCAGTACTTC
CASSQEQQGAQYF
>TRBV20-1|TRBJ2-1|many|TRBD2
TGCAGTGCTAGAGACCAGCGGGGGGGCGGTGAGCAGTTCTTC
CSARDQRGGGEQFF
>TRBV20-1|TRBJ1-2|.|.
TGCAGTGCTAGAGATCAAGTCTTGGGCTACACCTTC
CSARDQVLGYTF
>TRBV20-1|TRBJ2-7|.|TRBD2
TGCAGTGTCCAGAGGGGGGGGACTAGCAAGGACGAGCAGTACTTC
CSVQRGGTSKDEQYF
>TRBV6-2/TRBV6-3|TRBJ2-7|many|.
TGTGCCAGCAGTTACTCGGCAGGGGGCGGGAGGGCCCCCTTGAACGAGCAGTACTTC
CASSYSAGGGRAPLNEQYF
>TRBV7-8|TRBJ1-2|many|.
TGTGCCAGCAGCTGGGACACTCCGGACTATGGCTACACCTTC
CASSWDTPDYGYTF
>TRBV6-1|TRBJ2-1|few|.
TGTGCCAGCAGAACGAGTGGGGCCAATGAGCAGTTCTTC
CASRTSGANEQFF